The clone carrying this T cell receptor beta chain has ten or more counts. This sample is drawn from a study of identical twins. TCRdb itself ran the 5' RACE reads through MiXCR, one entry per CDR3 protein. The sample lists approximately 670,000 distinct CDR3 sequences; around 6% were seen once. The V and J ends lost 5 bases and 4 bases, in that order; junction bases with no gene match: 4. There are 14 residues in the CDR3. The rearrangement links TRBV12-3 or TRBV12-4 to TRBJ2-3; TRBD1 matches at 9 bases. This sequence was found in a man aged 18 to 29 in good health. Material for sequencing was naive T cells sorted from blood. DNA for the CDR3: TGTGCCAGCAGTCTCCGGGACAGGGCAGATACGCAGTATTTT. The encoded protein is CASSLRDRADTQYF.